The 17 T cell receptor beta chains below come from one sample, sequenced in a study of cytomegalovirus exposure and HLA in healthy donors (dated by TCRdb to about 2017). Library construction relied on the immunoSEQ multiplex PCR assay. The multiplex PCR relied on a mix of 60 forward primers for TCR Vbeta segments and 13 reverse primers for TCR Jbeta segments. Sourced from immuneACCESS, this table was stored by TCRdb with only in-frame sequences that have V and J called. A share of the clones is absent; for the studies checked, an unresolved V gene accounts for under half, and the remainder has no known explanation. In this sample the table shows about 160,000 clones, approximately 82% of which occur a single time. Under 6.5% of the sample rests with the top ten. Sequenced input: PBMCs. Receptors originate from a man in his fifties or sixties in good health and CMV-seropositive.

This rearrangement joins TRBV18 to TRBJ2-1; 7 nucleotides line up with TRBD1. This CDR3 is built from 14 residues. From germline, CDR1 is KGHSH and CDR2 LQKENI. The V segment lost 11 bases and the J segment 6 bases; nucleotides outside the gene matches: 13. DNA of the CDR3: TGTGCCGGGCGGGTCGGGACAGCCTCCAATGAGCAGTTCTTC. Its protein product is CAGRVGTASNEQFF.

V gene TRBV6-4 combines with J gene TRBJ1-6; TRBD1 matches 9 bases. Germline-derived CDR1 and CDR2 are MRHNA and SNTAGT. The CDR3 is 14 residues long. Losses at the gene ends were 6 bases for V and 10 bases for J; bases not matched to a gene: 7. The CDR3 protein is CASRRDRASSPLHF. CDR3 sequence (DNA): TGTGCCAGCAGGAGGGACAGGGCCAGCTCACCCCTCCACTTT.

The V and J genes are TRBV28 and TRBJ1-1; weak D call: TRBD1 (5 bases). V was clipped by 8 bases and J by 2 bases, with 15 bases between them. The germline V gene encodes CDR1 MDHEN and CDR2 SYDVKM. There are 14 residues in the CDR3. The CDR3 DNA reads as TGTGCCAGCCTCCCCTTCAGGGAAAACACTGAAGCTTTCTTT. Translated: CASLPFRENTEAFF.

The chain carries TRBV29-1 and TRBJ1-2; D is ambiguous. Germline CDR1 SQVTM, CDR2 ANQGSEA. Trimming pared 7 bases from V and 4 bases from J, leaving 19 bases between. The CDR3 totals 14 residues. The CDR3 DNA sequence: TGCAGCGCCAAGGTAACGAGCGCTGGCTATGGCTACACCTTC. Amino acids: CSAKVTSAGYGYTF. The full variable domain, rest sourced from reference TRBV29-1 and TRBJ1-2, is SAVISQKPSRDICQRGTSLTIQCQVDSQVTMMFWYRQQPGQSLTLIATANQGSEATYESGFVIDKFPISRPNLTFSTLTVSNMSPEDSSIYLCSAKVTSAGYGYTFGSGTRLTVV.

As concerns this clone: An end of the junction differs from the germline gene, which may be a read error. The chain employs TRBV2 and TRBJ2-5; 10 bases are a match to TRBD1. The CDR3 spans 19 residues. Germline V gene data show CDR1 as SNHLY and CDR2 as FYNNEI. The CDR3 here is CASSGGTGERVGVQETQYF. Written as DNA, the CDR3 is TGTGCCAGCAGCGGCGGGACAGGGGAACGGGTAGGAGTACAAGAAACCCAGTACTTC.

This rearrangement joins TRBV6-1 to TRBJ2-1; 8 bases agree with TRBD2. CDR1 is MNHNS, CDR2 SASEGT, per germline. The CDR3 has 15 residues. V lost 9 bases, J lost 6 bases, and 13 bases stayed unmatched. CDR3 in amino acids: CASSQMVSGSNEQFF. CDR3 nucleotide sequence: TGTGCCAGTAGTCAAATGGTGAGCGGGAGCAATGAGCAGTTCTTC.

The rearrangement uses TRBV15 and TRBJ1-5; TRBD1 matches 10 bases. Looked up from germline, CDR1 is LNHNV and CDR2 is YYDKDF (reference sequence). V lost 1 base, J lost 7 bases, and 1 base stayed unmatched. The CDR3 totals 14 residues. The CDR3 DNA follows: TGTGCCACCAGCAGAGGGACAGGGGGACAGCCCCAGCATTTT. As protein: CATSRGTGGQPQHF.

The J gene is TRBJ2-5, the V gene TRBV28, with D perhaps matching TRBD1 (7 bases). The J call may be faulty, since TRBJ2-7 better matches the DNA end. Germline loops: CDR1 MDHEN, CDR2 SYDVKM. The CDR3 totals 16 residues. The CDR3 DNA is TGTGCCAGCAGTGACATGACAGGGAGGCCTTCCTACGAGCAGTACTTC. It translates to CASSDMTGRPSYEQYF.

The gene calls are TRBV4-2 and TRBJ1-1; 7 bases map to TRBD1. CDR3 size: 14 residues. The V and J ends lost 1 base and 4 bases, in that order; junction bases with no gene match: 3. Per germline, CDR1 LGHNA and CDR2 YNFKEQ. The CDR3 region is CASSQATGSTEAFF. The CDR3 region has the DNA TGTGCCAGCAGCCAAGCGACAGGGAGCACTGAAGCTTTCTTT.

V gene TRBV6-5 combines with J gene TRBJ1-2; 8 positions match TRBD1. The CDR3 runs to 13 residues. Germline CDR1 is MNHEY and CDR2 is SVGAGI. V shed 8 bases, J shed 8 bases, and the junction held 10 bases outside the gene matches. The CDR3: CASATGTGIGYTF. The CDR3 DNA is TGTGCCAGCGCCACCGGGACAGGCATAGGCTACACCTTC.

This chain joins TRBV12-5 and TRBJ2-1, with TRBD1 matching 11 bases. This CDR3 is 14 amino acids long. V was pared by 6 bases and J by 7 bases, with 5 bases of the junction left unmatched. Germline CDR1 LGHNT, CDR2 FRNRAP. The CDR3 is CASGGQGAWNEQFF. The CDR3 nucleotides read TGTGCTAGTGGCGGACAGGGGGCATGGAATGAGCAGTTCTTC.

This clone has a handful of counts. V usage is TRBV6-1 and J usage is TRBJ2-7; D is unclear. V dropped 1 base and J dropped 0 bases, with 4 bases sitting between them. Per the germline V gene, CDR1 is MNHNS and CDR2 is SASEGT. This CDR3 is built from 13 residues. The CDR3 region has the DNA TGTGCCAGCAGTGAAGGGGCCTCCTACGAGCAGTACGTC. It codes for CASSEGASYEQYV.

The chain uses TRBV5-6 and TRBJ2-7; 11 nucleotides line up with TRBD2. V lost 3 bases, J lost 7 bases, and 12 bases stayed unmatched. The CDR3 has 16 residues. Germline CDR1 reads SGHDT; CDR2 reads YYEEEE. The CDR3 loop reads CASSWGEGLAGWEQYF. The CDR3, as DNA: TGTGCCAGCAGCTGGGGCGAAGGACTAGCGGGCTGGGAGCAGTACTTC.

The chain joins TRBV7-9 to TRBJ2-3; 10 bases are shared with TRBD2. In germline, CDR1 is SEHNR, CDR2 FQNEAQ (reference sequence). After removal of 4 bases from V and 7 bases from J, the junction contained 8 bases not matched to a gene. The CDR3 extends over 15 amino acids. The CDR3 DNA reads as TGTGCCAGCAGCTCTGGACTAGCGGCCGTCTATACGCAGTATTTT. Its protein is CASSSGLAAVYTQYF. Combining the CDR3 with reference TRBV7-9 and TRBJ2-3 gives the whole variable domain DTGVSQNPRHKITKRGQNVTFRCDPISEHNRLYWYRQTLGQGPEFLTYFQNEAQLEKSRLLSDRFSAERPKGSFSTLEIQRTEQGDSAMYLCASSSGLAAVYTQYFGPGTRLTVL.

The chain joins TRBV27 to TRBJ1-1; D not resolved. The CDR3 totals 13 residues. Germline V gene lookup returns CDR1 MNHEY and CDR2 SMNVEV (reference sequence). The V and J ends lost 2 bases and 4 bases respectively, with 8 bases between them. CDR3 coding DNA: TGTGCCAGCAGTTTAAGCGGGAGCACTGAAGCTTTCTTT. Translating gives CASSLSGSTEAFF.

The chain has TRBV27 and TRBJ2-2; D not certain. The V end was cut by 5 bases, the J end by 7 bases, with 11 bases between. Germline V gene sequence: CDR1 MNHEY, CDR2 SMNVEV (reference sequence). The CDR3 is 13 residues long. Written as DNA, the CDR3 is TGTGCCAGCAGTCCCATCGAGAACGGGGAGCTGTTTTTT. Translation gives CASSPIENGELFF.

V and J are TRBV29-1 and TRBJ1-1, with 8 bases that match TRBD1. In germline, CDR1 is SQVTM, CDR2 ANQGSEA. The junction had 9 bases not matched to a gene; V was cut back by 4 bases and J by 5 bases. The CDR3 sequence is 14 residues long. The CDR3 spells CSVALTGAMTEAFF. The CDR3 region has the DNA TGCAGCGTTGCCTTGACAGGGGCAATGACTGAAGCTTTCTTT. The full variable domain, with the rest looked up from reference TRBV29-1 and TRBJ1-1, is SAVISQKPSRDICQRGTSLTIQCQVDSQVTMMFWYRQQPGQSLTLIATANQGSEATYESGFVIDKFPISRPNLTFSTLTVSNMSPEDSSIYLCSVALTGAMTEAFFGQGTRLTVV.